The 21 T cell receptor beta chains reported below all come from one sample, sequenced in a study of blood T cell repertoires in COVID-19. The table came from immunoSEQ multiplex PCR; TCRdb's copy has only in-frame clones and leaves some out. The sample holds over 200,000 clones, roughly nine tenths seen once. Sequencing used peripheral blood. Every receptor here comes from a man aged 40-55 years with active or convalescent COVID-19.

V usage is TRBV6-5 and J usage is TRBJ2-1; weak D call: TRBD2 (5 bases). The ends were cut back, 5 bases at V and 4 bases at J, with 9 bases in the middle. The CDR3 has 13 residues. Looked up from germline, CDR1 is MNHEY and CDR2 is SVGAGI. In DNA form, the CDR3 reads TGTGCCAGCAGTATGCGGGCTTACAATGAGCAGTTCTTC. It specifies CASSMRAYNEQFF.

Only a few counts were recorded for this clone. The rearrangement joins TRBV30 to TRBJ1-6; tentatively, D is TRBD1 (5 bases). CDR1 is GTSNPN, CDR2 SVGIG, per germline (reference sequence). This CDR3 is 13 amino acids long. Between the trimmed V and J ends, which lost 2 bases and 6 bases, there was a span of 8 bases. CDR3 in amino acids: CAWSLTANSPLHF. In DNA form, the CDR3 reads TGTGCCTGGAGTTTGACAGCTAATTCACCCCTCCACTTT.

The V gene is TRBV6-4, the J gene TRBJ1-1; D is uncertain. With 2 bases removed from V and 5 bases from J, the gap between germline ends came to 9 bases. The CDR3 contains 13 residues. CDR1 is MRHNA, CDR2 SNTAGT, per germline. The CDR3 protein is CASSDGIHTEAFF. The CDR3, as DNA: TGTGCCAGCAGTGACGGCATTCATACTGAAGCTTTCTTT.

V usage is TRBV30 and J usage is TRBJ2-3; 10 bases align to TRBD1. CDR1 is GTSNPN and CDR2 is SVGIG in the germline V gene (reference sequence). The junction had 10 bases not matched to a gene; V was cut back by 3 bases and J by 7 bases. The CDR3 is 15 residues long. In DNA, the CDR3 is TGTGCCTGGAGCTTCCCGGGACAGGGGTCGAATACGCAGTATTTT. Translation gives CAWSFPGQGSNTQYF.

This clone was found once. The rearrangement uses TRBV7-8 and TRBJ1-2, with 7 bases fitting TRBD1. The CDR3 length is 14 residues. The germline gives CDR1 SGHVS, CDR2 FQNEAQ. The ends lost 2 bases at V and 6 bases at J; junction bases unmatched: 6. Here the CDR3 DNA reads TGTGCCAGCAGCTTAAGCGTGACAGGGCATGGCTACACCTTC. Its protein is CASSLSVTGHGYTF.

The chain combines TRBV6-5 with TRBJ2-3, with D unresolved. The CDR3 has 12 amino acids. From germline, CDR1 is MNHEY and CDR2 SVGAGI. The germline V and J ends were trimmed by 4 bases and 5 bases, with 7 bases remaining between them. The CDR3, as DNA: TGTGCCAGCAGTTTAATTAGAGATACGCAGTATTTT. Residues: CASSLIRDTQYF.

V gene TRBV27 combines with J gene TRBJ2-7; 7 nucleotides agree with TRBD2. Germline-derived CDR1 and CDR2 are MNHEY and SMNVEV (reference sequence). V shed 5 bases and J 6 bases; nucleotides not matched to a gene: 1. The CDR3 has 11 residues. Here the CDR3 reads CASSSGVEQYF. The CDR3 DNA reads as TGTGCCAGCAGTAGCGGGGTCGAGCAGTACTTC.

V usage is TRBV21-1 and J usage is TRBJ2-1; the table's TRBD2 call for D was not verified on the DNA. TRBV21-1 is a pseudogene. This CDR3 has 11 residues. This CDR3 reads CASAGTTEQFF. CDR3 bases: TGTGCCAGCGCCGGGACTACCGAGCAGTTCTTC.

The rearrangement links TRBV27 to TRBJ1-5; D gene unclear. The CDR3 is 15 amino acids. Trimming stripped 0 bases from V and 5 bases from J, with 11 bases between. The germline CDR1 and CDR2 sequences are MNHEY and SMNVEV (reference sequence). The CDR3 coding sequence is TGTGCCAGCAGTTTATCGTCAGAAATTTATCAGCCCCAGCATTTT. Amino acids: CASSLSSEIYQPQHF.

This chain links TRBV10-1 with TRBJ2-7; 7 bases are shared with TRBD1. Germline trimming cut 3 bases from V and 3 bases from J; bases unmatched to any gene: 11. Germline values: CDR1 WNHNN, CDR2 SYGVQD (reference sequence). There are 16 residues in the CDR3. The CDR3 region is CASSEGGRGAYYEQYF. CDR3 bases: TGCGCCAGCAGTGAAGGGGGCAGGGGAGCCTACTACGAGCAGTACTTC.

This clone was observed a single time. The chain has TRBV27 and TRBJ1-2; 8 bases agree with TRBD1. The germline V gene has CDR1 MNHEY and CDR2 SMNVEV (reference sequence). The CDR3 spans 14 residues. V lost 6 bases, J lost 7 bases, and 10 bases stayed unmatched. The DNA of the CDR3 is TGTGCCAGCAGCTTTTTAGGACAGGGAGGTGGCTACACCTTC. This gives the protein CASSFLGQGGGYTF.

This chain uses TRBV19 with TRBJ2-7, with 8 bases aligning to TRBD1. In germline, CDR1 is LNHDA, CDR2 SQIVND (reference sequence). The CDR3 extends over 15 amino acids. V was clipped by 5 bases and J by 3 bases; unmatched bases: 9. The CDR3 DNA reads as TGTGCCAGTAGTGGGCCAGGGGGCTTAATCTACGAGCAGTACTTC. It encodes CASSGPGGLIYEQYF.

CDR3 in DNA: TGTGCCAGCAGTTTAAGAGCGGCCCACTATGGCTACACCTTC. Translated, it gives CASSLRAAHYGYTF. The chain joins TRBV27 to TRBJ1-2; D is undetermined. Germline loops: CDR1 MNHEY, CDR2 SMNVEV (reference sequence). The CDR3 spans 14 residues. Trimming stripped 2 bases from V and 3 bases from J, with 10 bases between.

The chain links TRBV4-2 to TRBJ2-7; D is perhaps TRBD2 (6 bases). The germline V and J ends were trimmed by 2 bases and 2 bases, with 16 bases remaining between them. The CDR3 contains 16 residues. Germline loops: CDR1 LGHNA, CDR2 YNFKEQ. The CDR3 DNA reads as TGTGCCAGCAGCCAACTCTCAGCGGGCCGCGCCTACGAGCAGTACTTC. Translated: CASSQLSAGRAYEQYF.

V and J are TRBV2 and TRBJ2-7; D is ambiguous. Trimming cost V 7 bases and J 4 bases, with 8 bases left between them. The CDR3 totals 11 residues. The V gene's germline CDR1 is SNHLY and CDR2 FYNNEI. CDR3 sequence: CASKELYEQYF. CDR3 bases: TGTGCCAGCAAGGAGCTGTACGAGCAGTACTTC.

This sequence joins TRBV5-6 and TRBJ2-2, with no clear D. V gave up 2 bases and J gave up 6 bases, with 8 bases separating them. Germline V gives CDR1 SGHDT, CDR2 YYEEEE. The CDR3 runs 13 residues. CDR3 sequence: CASSFLYPGELFF. CDR3 bases: TGTGCCAGCAGCTTCCTTTATCCCGGGGAGCTGTTTTTT.

This clone occurred once. This chain connects TRBV19 to TRBJ2-6; D may be TRBD1 (5 bases). The germline V gene encodes CDR1 LNHDA and CDR2 SQIVND (reference sequence). V lost 4 bases to trimming and J lost 1 base, with 8 bases between them. This CDR3 has 15 amino acids. CDR3 bases: TGTGCCAGTAGTAGTCGACAGTCTGGGGCCAACGTCCTGACTTTC. Protein: CASSSRQSGANVLTF.

V is TRBV28 and J is TRBJ1-5; D gene ambiguous. V shed 3 bases and J shed 0 bases, with 9 bases lying between them. The CDR3 has 15 residues. Germline V gene lookup returns CDR1 MDHEN and CDR2 SYDVKM. The CDR3 loop is CASSLRQYSNQPQHF. For the CDR3, the DNA is TGTGCCAGCAGTTTGAGGCAGTATAGCAATCAGCCCCAGCATTTT. The full variable domain, rest sourced from reference TRBV28 and TRBJ1-5, is DVKVTQSSRYLVKRTGEKVFLECVQDMDHENMFWYRQDPGLGLRLIYFSYDVKMKEKGDIPEGYSVSREKKERFSLILESASTNQTSMYLCASSLRQYSNQPQHFGDGTRLSIL.

This clone was found a few times. The gene calls are TRBV16 and TRBJ2-1; D not certain. Trimming shortened V by 4 bases and J by 0 bases, and 4 bases separated the two germline ends. Per germline, CDR1 KGHSY and CDR2 FQNENV. This CDR3 is 13 amino acids long. The CDR3 nucleotides are TGTGCCAGCAGCCCCTTCTCCTACAATGAGCAGTTCTTC. As protein: CASSPFSYNEQFF. Based on the CDR3 plus reference TRBV16 and TRBJ2-1, the full variable domain is GEEVAQTPKHLVRGEGQKAKLYCAPIKGHSYVFWYQQVLKNEFKFLISFQNENVFDETGMPKERFSAKCLPNSPCSLEIQATKLEDSAVYFCASSPFSYNEQFFGPGTRLTVL.

The J gene is TRBJ2-7, the V gene TRBV28, with D perhaps matching TRBD2 (5 bases). V lost 7 bases to trimming and J lost 7 bases, with 14 bases between them. The CDR3 runs to 12 residues. Germline V CDR1 and CDR2: MDHEN, SYDVKM. This CDR3 reads CASTSPRTEQYF. CDR3 coding DNA: TGTGCCAGCACTTCCCCCAGGACTGAGCAGTACTTC.

V and J are TRBV19 and TRBJ1-2; 7 nucleotides match TRBD1. Germline V gene lookup returns CDR1 LNHDA and CDR2 SQIVND (reference sequence). After removal of 8 bases from V and 3 bases from J, the junction contained 9 bases not matched to a gene. The CDR3 runs 14 residues. The CDR3 region is CASANRGADYGYTF. The CDR3 nucleotides are TGTGCCAGTGCCAACAGGGGCGCAGACTATGGCTACACCTTC.